The T cell receptor (beta chain) under discussion was sequenced for a study of T cells in Graves' hyperthyroidism and ophthalmopathy. TCR beta CDR3 regions were amplified from RNA. Using the HTBI primer set, a first-round RT-PCR was run on the TCR CDR3. One entry per CDR3 protein, called by TCRdb with MiXCR from the multiplex PCR reads. Among a few hundred thousand distinct CDR3 sequences listed, less than 20% were seen once. V shed 4 bases, J shed 4 bases, and the junction held 13 bases outside the gene matches. CDR1 is MDHEN, CDR2 SYDVKM, per germline. This CDR3 contains 17 residues. Input material: blood. This TCR was recovered from a man between 18 and 35 years old with Graves' ophthalmopathy. This chain uses TRBV28 with TRBJ1-5, with 7 bases that match TRBD1. CDR3 loop: CASSSDRRGDRNQPQHF. CDR3 coding DNA: TGTGCCAGCAGTTCTGACCGCAGGGGGGACAGAAATCAGCCCCAGCATTTT.